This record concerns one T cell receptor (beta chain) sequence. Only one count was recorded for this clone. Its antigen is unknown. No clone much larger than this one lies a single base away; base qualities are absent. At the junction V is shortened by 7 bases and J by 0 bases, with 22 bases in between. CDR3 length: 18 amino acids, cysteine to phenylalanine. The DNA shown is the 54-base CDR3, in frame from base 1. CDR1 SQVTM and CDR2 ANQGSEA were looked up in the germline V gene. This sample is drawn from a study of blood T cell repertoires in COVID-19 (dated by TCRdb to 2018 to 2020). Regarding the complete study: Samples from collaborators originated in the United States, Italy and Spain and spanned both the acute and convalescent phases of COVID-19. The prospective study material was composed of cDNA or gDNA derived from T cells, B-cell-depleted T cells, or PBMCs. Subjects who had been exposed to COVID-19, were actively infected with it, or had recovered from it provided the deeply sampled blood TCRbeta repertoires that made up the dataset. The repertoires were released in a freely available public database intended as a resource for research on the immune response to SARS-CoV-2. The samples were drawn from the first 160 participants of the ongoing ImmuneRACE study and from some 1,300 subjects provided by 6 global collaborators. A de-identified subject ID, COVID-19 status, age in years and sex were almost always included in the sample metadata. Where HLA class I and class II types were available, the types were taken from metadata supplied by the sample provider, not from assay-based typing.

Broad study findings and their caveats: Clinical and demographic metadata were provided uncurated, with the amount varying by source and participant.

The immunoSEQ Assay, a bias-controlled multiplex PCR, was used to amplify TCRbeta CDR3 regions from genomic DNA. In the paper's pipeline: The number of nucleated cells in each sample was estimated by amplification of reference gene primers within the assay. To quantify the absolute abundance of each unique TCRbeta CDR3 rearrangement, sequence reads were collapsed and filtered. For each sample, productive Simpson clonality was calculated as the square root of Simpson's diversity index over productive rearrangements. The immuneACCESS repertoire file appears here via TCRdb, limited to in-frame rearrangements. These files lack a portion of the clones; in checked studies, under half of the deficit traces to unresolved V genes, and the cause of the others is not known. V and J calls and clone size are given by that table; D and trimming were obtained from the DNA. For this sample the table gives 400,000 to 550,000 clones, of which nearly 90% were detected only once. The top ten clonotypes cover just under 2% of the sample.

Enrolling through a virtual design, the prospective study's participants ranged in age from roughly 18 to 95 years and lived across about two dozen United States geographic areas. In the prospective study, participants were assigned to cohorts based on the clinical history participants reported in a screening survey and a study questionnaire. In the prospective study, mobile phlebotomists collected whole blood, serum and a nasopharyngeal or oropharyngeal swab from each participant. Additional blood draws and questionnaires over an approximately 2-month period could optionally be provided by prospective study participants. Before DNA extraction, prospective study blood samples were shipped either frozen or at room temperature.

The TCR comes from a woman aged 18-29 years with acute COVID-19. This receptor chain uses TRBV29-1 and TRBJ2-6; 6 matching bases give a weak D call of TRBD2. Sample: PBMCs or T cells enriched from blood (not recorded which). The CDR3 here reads CSARTRAGENSGANVLTF. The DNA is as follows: TGCAGCGCCCGGACACGAGCGGGCGAAAACTCTGGGGCCAACGTCCTGACTTTC.